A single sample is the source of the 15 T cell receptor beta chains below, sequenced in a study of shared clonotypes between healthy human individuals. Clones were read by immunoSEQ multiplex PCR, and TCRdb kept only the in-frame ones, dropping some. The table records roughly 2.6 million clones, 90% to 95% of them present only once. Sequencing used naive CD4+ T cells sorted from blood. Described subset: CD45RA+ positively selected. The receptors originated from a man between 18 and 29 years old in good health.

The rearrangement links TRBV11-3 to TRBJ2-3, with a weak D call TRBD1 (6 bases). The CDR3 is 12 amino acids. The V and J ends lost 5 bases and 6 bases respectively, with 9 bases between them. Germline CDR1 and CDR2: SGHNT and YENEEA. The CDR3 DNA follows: TGTGCCAGCAGCCCGCAGGGGGATACGCAGTATTTT. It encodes CASSPQGDTQYF.

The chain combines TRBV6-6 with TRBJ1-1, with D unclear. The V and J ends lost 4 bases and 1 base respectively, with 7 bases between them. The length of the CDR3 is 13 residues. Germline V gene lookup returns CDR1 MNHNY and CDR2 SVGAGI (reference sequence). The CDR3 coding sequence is TGTGCCAGCAGTTTTATACAGAACACTGAAGCTTTCTTT. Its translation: CASSFIQNTEAFF.

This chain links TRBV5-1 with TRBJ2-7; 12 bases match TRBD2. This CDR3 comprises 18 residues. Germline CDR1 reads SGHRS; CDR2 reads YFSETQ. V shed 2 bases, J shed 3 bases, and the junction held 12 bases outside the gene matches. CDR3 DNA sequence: TGCGCCAGCAGCTTCACCTCCTCTGCGACTAGCGGGAGCTACGAGCAGTACTTC. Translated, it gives CASSFTSSATSGSYEQYF.

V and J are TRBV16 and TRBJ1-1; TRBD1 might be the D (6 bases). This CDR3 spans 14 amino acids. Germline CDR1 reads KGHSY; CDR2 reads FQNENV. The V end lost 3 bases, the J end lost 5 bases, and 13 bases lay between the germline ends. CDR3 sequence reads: CASSHQQGWTEAFF. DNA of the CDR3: TGTGCCAGCAGCCATCAACAGGGCTGGACTGAAGCTTTCTTT.

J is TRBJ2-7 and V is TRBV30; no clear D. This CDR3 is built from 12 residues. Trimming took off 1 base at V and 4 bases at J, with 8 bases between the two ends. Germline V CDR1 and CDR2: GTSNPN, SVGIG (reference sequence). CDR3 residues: CAWSGNGYEQYF. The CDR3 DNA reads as TGTGCCTGGAGTGGTAACGGATACGAGCAGTACTTC.

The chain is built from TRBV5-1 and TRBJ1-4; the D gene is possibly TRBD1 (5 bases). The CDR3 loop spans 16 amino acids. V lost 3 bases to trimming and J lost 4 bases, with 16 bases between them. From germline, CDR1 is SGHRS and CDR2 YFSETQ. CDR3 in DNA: TGCGCCAGCAGCTATCGATCGACAGCAAATAATGAAAAACTGTTTTTT. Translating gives CASSYRSTANNEKLFF.

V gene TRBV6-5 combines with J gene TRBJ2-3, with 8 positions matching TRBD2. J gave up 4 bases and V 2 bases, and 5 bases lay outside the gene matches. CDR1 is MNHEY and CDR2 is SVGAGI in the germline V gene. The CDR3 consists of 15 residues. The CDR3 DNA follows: TGTGCCAGCAGTTACACGGGGGGGAGCCCAGATACGCAGTATTTT. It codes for CASSYTGGSPDTQYF.

The CDR3 is CASSVGDPAWDIQYF. For the CDR3, the DNA is TGTGCCAGCAGCGTAGGGGACCCCGCGTGGGACATTCAGTACTTC. The chain carries TRBV9 and TRBJ2-4, with D perhaps matching TRBD1 or TRBD2 (5 bases each). The CDR3 has 15 residues. The germline V gene has CDR1 SGDLS and CDR2 YYNGEE. The germline V and J ends were trimmed by 0 bases and 8 bases, with 15 bases remaining between them.

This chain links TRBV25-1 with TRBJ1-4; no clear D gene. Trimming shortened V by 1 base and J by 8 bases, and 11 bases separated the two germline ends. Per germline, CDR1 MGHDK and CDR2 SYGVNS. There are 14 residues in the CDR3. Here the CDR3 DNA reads TGTGCCAGCAGTGAATGGCGGCCGGGGGAAAAACTGTTTTTT. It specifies CASSEWRPGEKLFF.

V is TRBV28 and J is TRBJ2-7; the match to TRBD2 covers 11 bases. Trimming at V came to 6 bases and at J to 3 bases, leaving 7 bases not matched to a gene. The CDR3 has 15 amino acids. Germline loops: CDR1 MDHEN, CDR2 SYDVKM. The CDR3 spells CASRPPGTSGYEQYF. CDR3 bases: TGTGCCAGCAGACCACCCGGGACTAGCGGCTACGAGCAGTACTTC.

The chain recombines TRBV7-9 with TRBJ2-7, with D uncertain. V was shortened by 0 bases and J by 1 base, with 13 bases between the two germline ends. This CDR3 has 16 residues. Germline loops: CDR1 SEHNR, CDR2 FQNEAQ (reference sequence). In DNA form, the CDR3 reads TGTGCCAGCAGCTTAGCGGGGTCTACCCATTCCTACGAGCAGTACTTC. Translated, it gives CASSLAGSTHSYEQYF.

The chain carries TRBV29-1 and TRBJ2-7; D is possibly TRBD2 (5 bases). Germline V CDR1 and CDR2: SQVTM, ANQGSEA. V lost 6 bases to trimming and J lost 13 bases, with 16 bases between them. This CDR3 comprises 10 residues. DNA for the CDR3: TGCAGCGTCATGAACGGGGATCGCTACTTC. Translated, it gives CSVMNGDRYF.

The CDR3 nucleotides are TGTGCCAGCAGTGCTTCAGGGTTCACCGGGGAGCTGTTTTTT. Protein sequence: CASSASGFTGELFF. The chain combines TRBV2 with TRBJ2-2; TRBD1 might be the D (5 bases). Deletions cut 4 bases from V and 4 bases from J, with 10 bases between. The CDR3 loop spans 14 amino acids. Germline values: CDR1 SNHLY, CDR2 FYNNEI.

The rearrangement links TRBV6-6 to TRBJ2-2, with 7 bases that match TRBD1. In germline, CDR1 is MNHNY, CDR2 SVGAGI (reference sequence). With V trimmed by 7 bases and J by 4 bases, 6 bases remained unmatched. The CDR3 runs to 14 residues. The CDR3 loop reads CASIQTGSTGELFF. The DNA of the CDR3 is TGTGCCAGCATTCAGACAGGGTCCACCGGGGAGCTGTTTTTT.

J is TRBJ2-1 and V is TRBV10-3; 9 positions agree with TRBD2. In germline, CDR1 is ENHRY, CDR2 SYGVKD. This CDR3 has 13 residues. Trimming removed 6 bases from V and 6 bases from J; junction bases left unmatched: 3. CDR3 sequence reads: CAIRLTSGNEQFF. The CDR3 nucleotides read TGTGCCATCAGGTTGACTAGCGGCAATGAGCAGTTCTTC.